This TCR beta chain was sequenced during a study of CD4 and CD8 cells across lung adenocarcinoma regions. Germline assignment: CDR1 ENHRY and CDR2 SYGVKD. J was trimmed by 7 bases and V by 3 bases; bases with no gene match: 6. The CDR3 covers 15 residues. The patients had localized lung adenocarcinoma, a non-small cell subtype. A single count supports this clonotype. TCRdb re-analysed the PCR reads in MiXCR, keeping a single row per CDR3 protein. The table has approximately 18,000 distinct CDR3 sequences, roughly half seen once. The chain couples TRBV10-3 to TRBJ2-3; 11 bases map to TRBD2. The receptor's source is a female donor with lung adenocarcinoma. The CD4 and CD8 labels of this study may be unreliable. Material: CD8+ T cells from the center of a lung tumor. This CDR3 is CAISEPGTSGNTQYF. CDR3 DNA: TGTGCCATCAGTGAACCCGGGACTAGCGGTAATACGCAGTATTTT.